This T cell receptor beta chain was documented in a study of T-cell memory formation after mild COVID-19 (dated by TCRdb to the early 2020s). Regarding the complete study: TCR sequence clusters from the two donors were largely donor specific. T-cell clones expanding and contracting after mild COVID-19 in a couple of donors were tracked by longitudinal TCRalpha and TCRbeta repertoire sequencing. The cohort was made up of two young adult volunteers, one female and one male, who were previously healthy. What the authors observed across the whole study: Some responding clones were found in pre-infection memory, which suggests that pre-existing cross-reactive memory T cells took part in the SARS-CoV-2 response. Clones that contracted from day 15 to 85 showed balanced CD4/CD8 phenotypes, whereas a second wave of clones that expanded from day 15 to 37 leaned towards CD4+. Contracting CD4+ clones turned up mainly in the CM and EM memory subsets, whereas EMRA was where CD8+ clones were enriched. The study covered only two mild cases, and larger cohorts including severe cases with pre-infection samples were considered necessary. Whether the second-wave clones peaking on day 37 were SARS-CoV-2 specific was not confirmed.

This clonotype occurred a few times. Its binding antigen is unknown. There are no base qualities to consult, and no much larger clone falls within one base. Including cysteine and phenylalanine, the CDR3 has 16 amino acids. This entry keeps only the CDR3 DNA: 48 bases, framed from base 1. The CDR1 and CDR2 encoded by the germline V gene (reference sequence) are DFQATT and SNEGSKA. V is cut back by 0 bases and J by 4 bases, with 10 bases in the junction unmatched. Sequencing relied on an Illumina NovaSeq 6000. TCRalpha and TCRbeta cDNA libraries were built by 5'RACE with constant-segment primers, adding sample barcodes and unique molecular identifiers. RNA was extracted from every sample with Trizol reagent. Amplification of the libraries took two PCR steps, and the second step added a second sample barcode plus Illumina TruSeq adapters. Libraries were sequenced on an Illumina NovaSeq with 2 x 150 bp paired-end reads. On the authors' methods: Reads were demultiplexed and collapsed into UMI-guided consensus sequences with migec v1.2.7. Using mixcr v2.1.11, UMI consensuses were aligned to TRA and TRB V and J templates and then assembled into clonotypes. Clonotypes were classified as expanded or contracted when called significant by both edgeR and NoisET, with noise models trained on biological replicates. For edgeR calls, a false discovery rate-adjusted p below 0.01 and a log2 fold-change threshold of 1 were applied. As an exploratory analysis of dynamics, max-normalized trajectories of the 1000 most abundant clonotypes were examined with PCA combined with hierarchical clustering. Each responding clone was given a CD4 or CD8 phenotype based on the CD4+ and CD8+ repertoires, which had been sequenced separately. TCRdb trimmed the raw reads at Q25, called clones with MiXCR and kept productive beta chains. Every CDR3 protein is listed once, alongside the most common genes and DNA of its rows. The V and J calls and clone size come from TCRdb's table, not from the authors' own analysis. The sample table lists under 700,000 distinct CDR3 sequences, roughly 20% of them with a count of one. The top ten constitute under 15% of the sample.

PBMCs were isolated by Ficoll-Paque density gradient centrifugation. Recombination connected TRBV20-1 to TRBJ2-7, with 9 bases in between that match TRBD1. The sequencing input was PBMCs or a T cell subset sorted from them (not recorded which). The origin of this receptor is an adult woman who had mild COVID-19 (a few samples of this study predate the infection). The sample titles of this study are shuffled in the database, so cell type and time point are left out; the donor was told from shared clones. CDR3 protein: CSARDPLGTGRYEQYF. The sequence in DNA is TGCAGTGCTAGAGATCCCCTCGGGACAGGGAGGTACGAGCAGTACTTC.